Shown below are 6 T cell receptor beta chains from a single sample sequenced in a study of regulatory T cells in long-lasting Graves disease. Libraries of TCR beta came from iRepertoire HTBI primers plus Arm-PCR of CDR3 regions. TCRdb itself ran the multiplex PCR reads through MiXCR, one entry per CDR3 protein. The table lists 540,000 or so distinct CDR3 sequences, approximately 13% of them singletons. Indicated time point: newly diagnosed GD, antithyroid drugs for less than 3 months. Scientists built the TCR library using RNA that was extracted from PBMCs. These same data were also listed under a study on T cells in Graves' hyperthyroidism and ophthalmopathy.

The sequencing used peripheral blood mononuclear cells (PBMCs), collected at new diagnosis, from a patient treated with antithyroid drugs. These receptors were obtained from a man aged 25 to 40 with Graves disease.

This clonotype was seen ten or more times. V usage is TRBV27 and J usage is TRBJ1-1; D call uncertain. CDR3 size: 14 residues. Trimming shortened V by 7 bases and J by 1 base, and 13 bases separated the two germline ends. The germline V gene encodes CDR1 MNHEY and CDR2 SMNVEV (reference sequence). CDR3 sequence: CASTSPFPNTEAFF. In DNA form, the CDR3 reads TGTGCCAGCACCTCTCCTTTTCCGAACACTGAAGCTTTCTTT.

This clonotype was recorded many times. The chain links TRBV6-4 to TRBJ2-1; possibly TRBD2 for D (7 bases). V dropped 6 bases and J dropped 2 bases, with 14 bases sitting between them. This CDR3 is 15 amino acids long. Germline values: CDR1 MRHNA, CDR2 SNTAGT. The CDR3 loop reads CASRRGGAPYNEQFF. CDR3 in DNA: TGTGCCAGCAGAAGGGGGGGGGCCCCCTACAATGAGCAGTTCTTC.

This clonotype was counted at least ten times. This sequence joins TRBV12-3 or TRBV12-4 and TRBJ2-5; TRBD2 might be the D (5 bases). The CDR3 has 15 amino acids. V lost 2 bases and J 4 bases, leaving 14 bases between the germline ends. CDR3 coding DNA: TGTGCCAGCAGTTTAACGGGAACGAGGGTAGAGACCCAGTACTTC. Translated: CASSLTGTRVETQYF.

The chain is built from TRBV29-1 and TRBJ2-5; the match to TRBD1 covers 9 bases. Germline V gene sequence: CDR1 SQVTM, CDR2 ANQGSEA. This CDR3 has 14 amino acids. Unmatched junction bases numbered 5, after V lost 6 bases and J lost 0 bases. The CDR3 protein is CSVATGGYQETQYF. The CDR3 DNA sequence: TGCAGCGTAGCGACAGGGGGGTACCAAGAGACCCAGTACTTC.

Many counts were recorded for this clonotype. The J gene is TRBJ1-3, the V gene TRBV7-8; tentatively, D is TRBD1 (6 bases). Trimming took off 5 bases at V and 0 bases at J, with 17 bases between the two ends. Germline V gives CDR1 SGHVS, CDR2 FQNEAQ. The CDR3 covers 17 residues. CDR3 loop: CASSAISGESSGNTIYF. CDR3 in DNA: TGTGCCAGCAGCGCAATTTCAGGGGAGAGCTCTGGAAACACCATATATTTT.

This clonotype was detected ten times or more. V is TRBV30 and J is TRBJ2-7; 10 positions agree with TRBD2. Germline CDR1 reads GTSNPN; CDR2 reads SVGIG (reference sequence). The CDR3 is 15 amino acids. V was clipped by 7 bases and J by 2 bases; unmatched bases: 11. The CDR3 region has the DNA TGTGCCTCCTTCCTAGCGGGAGAAGGTGCCTACGAGCAGTACTTC. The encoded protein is CASFLAGEGAYEQYF.